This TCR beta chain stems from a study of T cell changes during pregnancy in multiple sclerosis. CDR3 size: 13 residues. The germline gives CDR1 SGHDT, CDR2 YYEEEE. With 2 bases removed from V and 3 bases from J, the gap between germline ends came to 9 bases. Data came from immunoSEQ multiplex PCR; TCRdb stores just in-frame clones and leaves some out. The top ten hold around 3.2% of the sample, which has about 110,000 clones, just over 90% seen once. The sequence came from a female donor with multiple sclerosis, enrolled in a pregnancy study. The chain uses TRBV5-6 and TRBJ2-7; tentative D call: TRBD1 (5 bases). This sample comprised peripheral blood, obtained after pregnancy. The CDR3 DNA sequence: TGTGCCAGCAGCTTCGGACAACACTACGAGCAGTACTTC. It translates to CASSFGQHYEQYF. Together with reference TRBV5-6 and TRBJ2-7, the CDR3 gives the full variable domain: DAGVTQSPTHLIKTRGQQVTLRCSPKSGHDTVSWYQQALGQGPQFIFQYYEEEERQRGNFPDRFSGHQFPNYSSELNVNALLLGDSALYLCASSFGQHYEQYFGPGTRLTVT.